This TCR beta chain was captured in a study of T cell responses to AZD1222 COVID-19 vaccine. Clones were read by immunoSEQ multiplex PCR, and TCRdb kept only the in-frame ones, dropping some. The profile shows 180,000 or so clones, approximately 90% of them singletons. The CDR3 loop spans 16 amino acids. Germline CDR1 reads SGHAT; CDR2 reads FQNNGV. V was cut by 0 bases and J by 2 bases, with 11 bases left in between. Overall study findings and caveats: Targets within unmutated variant regions were reportedly found for nearly half of spike-specific TCRs. Along spike, vaccine-associated CD4 TCRs were found throughout, with dominance at 160-218 and 743-854. Seropositive at baseline were only a handful of AZD1222 recipients.

With regard to this clone: The antigen is not known.

This clonotype originated in an adult who received the AZD1222 COVID-19 vaccine. The V call is TRBV11-2, the J call TRBJ2-1; D may be TRBD2 (5 bases). The source was peripheral blood, collected 28 days after the second AZD1222 dose. CDR3 DNA: TGTGCCAGCAGCTTAGACTCCGGGGTTCCCTACAATGAGCAGTTCTTC. Translating it yields CASSLDSGVPYNEQFF.